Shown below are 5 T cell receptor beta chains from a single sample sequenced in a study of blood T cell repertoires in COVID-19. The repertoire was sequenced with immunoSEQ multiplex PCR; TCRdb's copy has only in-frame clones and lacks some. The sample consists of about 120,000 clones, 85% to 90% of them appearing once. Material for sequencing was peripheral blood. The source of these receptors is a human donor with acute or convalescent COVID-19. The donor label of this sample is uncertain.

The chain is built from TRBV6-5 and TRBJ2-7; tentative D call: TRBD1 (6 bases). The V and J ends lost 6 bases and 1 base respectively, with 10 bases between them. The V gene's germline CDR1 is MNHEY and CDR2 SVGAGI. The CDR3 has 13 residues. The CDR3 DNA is TGTGCCAGCAGCTCGACAGGTTCCTACGAGCAGTACTTC. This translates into CASSSTGSYEQYF.

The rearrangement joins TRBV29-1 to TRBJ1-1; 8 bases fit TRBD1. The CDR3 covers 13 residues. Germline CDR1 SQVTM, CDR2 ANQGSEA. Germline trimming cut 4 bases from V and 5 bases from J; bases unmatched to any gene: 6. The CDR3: CSVAQGVSTEAFF. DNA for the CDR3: TGCAGCGTTGCACAGGGGGTATCTACTGAAGCTTTCTTT.

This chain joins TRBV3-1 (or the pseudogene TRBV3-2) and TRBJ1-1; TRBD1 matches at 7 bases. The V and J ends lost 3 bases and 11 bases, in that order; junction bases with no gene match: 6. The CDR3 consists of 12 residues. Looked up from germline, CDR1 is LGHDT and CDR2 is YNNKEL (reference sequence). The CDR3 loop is CASSHRQGGAFF. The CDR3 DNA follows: TGTGCCAGCAGCCACCGACAGGGAGGTGCTTTCTTT.

CDR3: CASSFRVAGGRDTQYF. The CDR3 nucleotides read TGTGCCAGCAGCTTTCGGGTAGCGGGGGGGCGAGATACGCAGTATTTT. This chain joins TRBV7-2 and TRBJ2-3, with TRBD2 identical over 11 bases. The CDR3 extends over 16 amino acids. Trimming took 3 bases from V and 5 from J; bases not matched to a gene: 7. Per the germline V gene, CDR1 is SGHTA and CDR2 is FQGNSA.

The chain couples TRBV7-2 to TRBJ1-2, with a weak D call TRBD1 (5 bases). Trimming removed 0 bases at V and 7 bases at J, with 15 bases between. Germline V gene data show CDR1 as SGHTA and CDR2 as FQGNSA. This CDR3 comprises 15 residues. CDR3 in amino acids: CASSLAVQGQGGYTF. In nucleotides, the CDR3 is TGTGCCAGCAGCTTAGCGGTGCAGGGCCAGGGTGGCTACACCTTC.